Here is one T cell receptor beta chain with its context. Time point given: after neoadjuvant nivolumab, at surgical resection. Profiling relied on immunoSEQ multiplex PCR, and the TCRdb table lists in-frame clones only, not all of them. The table has about 7,200 clones, 70% seen once; the top ten hold about 2.8%. The sample comes from a study of neoadjuvant anti-PD-1 for oral cavity cancer. This CDR3 contains 16 residues. CDR1 is MNHEY, CDR2 SVGAGI, per germline. Deletions cut 2 bases from V and 1 base from J, with 14 bases between. Sequencing was performed on PBMCs, taken after nivolumab (anti-PD-1) treatment. The gene calls are TRBV6-5 and TRBJ2-5; a possible D gene is TRBD2 (6 bases). This sequence originates from a person aged 40 to 85 with oral cavity squamous cell carcinoma. The CDR3 reads CASSYEMGEVQETQYF. CDR3 sequence (DNA): TGTGCCAGCAGTTACGAGATGGGGGAGGTCCAAGAGACCCAGTACTTC.